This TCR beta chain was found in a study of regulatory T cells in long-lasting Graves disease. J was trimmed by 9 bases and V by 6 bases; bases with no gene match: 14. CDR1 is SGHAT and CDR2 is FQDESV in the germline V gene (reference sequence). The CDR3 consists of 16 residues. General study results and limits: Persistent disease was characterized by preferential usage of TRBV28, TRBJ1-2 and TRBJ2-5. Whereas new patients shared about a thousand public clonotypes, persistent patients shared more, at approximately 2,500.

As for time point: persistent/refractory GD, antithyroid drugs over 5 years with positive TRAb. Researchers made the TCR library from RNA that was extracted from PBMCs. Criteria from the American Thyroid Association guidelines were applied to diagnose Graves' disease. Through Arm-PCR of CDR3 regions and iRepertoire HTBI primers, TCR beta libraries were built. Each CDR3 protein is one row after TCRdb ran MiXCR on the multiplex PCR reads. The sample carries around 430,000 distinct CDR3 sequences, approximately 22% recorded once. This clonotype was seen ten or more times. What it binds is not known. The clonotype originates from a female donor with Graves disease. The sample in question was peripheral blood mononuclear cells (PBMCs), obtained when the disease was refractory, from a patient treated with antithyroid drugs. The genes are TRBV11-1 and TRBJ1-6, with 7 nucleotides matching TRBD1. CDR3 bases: TGTGCCAGCAGACTCGACAGGGTTGGTTTTTCTTCACCCCTCCACTTT. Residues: CASRLDRVGFSSPLHF.